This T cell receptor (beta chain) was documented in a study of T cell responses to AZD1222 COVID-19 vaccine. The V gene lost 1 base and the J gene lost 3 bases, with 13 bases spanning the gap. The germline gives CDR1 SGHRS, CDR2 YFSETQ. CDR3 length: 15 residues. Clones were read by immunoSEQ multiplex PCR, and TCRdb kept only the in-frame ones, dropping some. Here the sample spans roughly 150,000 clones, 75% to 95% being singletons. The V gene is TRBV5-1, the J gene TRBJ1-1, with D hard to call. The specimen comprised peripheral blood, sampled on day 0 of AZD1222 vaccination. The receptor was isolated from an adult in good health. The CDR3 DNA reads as TGCGCCAGCAGCTTGTACGGCGACGGATACACTGAAGCTTTCTTT. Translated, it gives CASSLYGDGYTEAFF.